This is a list of T cell receptor beta chains from one sample in a study of identical twins. Each CDR3 protein gets one entry after TCRdb re-called the 5' RACE reads with MiXCR. The sample carries 310,000 or so distinct CDR3 sequences, roughly 10% recorded once. These sequences were also reported in another study, on yellow fever vaccine responses in identical twins.

What was sequenced was CD8+ T cells sorted from blood. All receptors derive from a young woman in good health. CDR3s include the opening cysteine and the closing phenylalanine or tryptophan. Each record gives: V gene, CDR3 length, clone size, CDR3 protein. A clone size is listed for some rows: how often the clone was seen (once, few, many), or a class if it is expanded.

V gene: TRBV29-1
CDR3 length: 12
clone size: many
CDR3 protein: CSVEGASYEQYF

V gene: TRBV10-3
CDR3 length: 14
clone size: few
CDR3 protein: CAISDSGGGDEQFF

V gene: TRBV7-6
CDR3 length: 12
clone size: NA
CDR3 protein: CASSFSSGSRFF

V gene: TRBV7-9
CDR3 length: 15
clone size: many
CDR3 protein: CASSSPGLASYEQYF

V gene: TRBV4-3
CDR3 length: 18
clone size: few
CDR3 protein: CASSQDPGLAGARNEQFF

V gene: TRBV20-1
CDR3 length: 13
clone size: NA
CDR3 protein: CSAPRTGSYEQYF

V gene: TRBV9
CDR3 length: 14
clone size: few
CDR3 protein: CASSVGVGGYEQYF

V gene: TRBV20-1
CDR3 length: 13
clone size: NA
CDR3 protein: CSAGVNCPGELFF

V gene: TRBV10-3
CDR3 length: 11
clone size: many
CDR3 protein: CAISDAGEAFF

V gene: TRBV5-1
CDR3 length: 13
clone size: NA
CDR3 protein: CASRGRMDTEAFF

V gene: TRBV24-1
CDR3 length: 19
clone size: NA
CDR3 protein: CATSDHTTQGALNYNEQFF

V gene: TRBV2
CDR3 length: 15
clone size: NA
CDR3 protein: CASRAATGIQETQYF

V gene: TRBV6-1
CDR3 length: 16
clone size: NA
CDR3 protein: CASRPLPKSSYNEQFF

V gene: TRBV3-1
CDR3 length: 15
clone size: many
CDR3 protein: CASSQELNGYNEQFF

V gene: TRBV21-1
CDR3 length: 16
clone size: once
CDR3 protein: CASRDHPQGGFRGYTF

V gene: TRBV27
CDR3 length: 17
clone size: few
CDR3 protein: CASTLKGIGGPLSEQYF

V gene: TRBV3-1
CDR3 length: 16
clone size: few
CDR3 protein: CASSQDTRGFYNEQFF

V gene: TRBV24-1
CDR3 length: 15
clone size: many
CDR3 protein: CATSDHGSETGELFF

V gene: TRBV7-9
CDR3 length: 15
clone size: many
CDR3 protein: CASSSTSGGDNEQFF

V gene: TRBV7-2
CDR3 length: 15
clone size: many
CDR3 protein: CASSLDRVPTDTQYF

V gene: TRBV4-3
CDR3 length: 17
clone size: NA
CDR3 protein: CASSQRTLADHHNEQFF

V gene: TRBV12-3/TRBV12-4
CDR3 length: 15
clone size: NA
CDR3 protein: CASSFSSGVSGELFF

V gene: TRBV11-1
CDR3 length: 15
clone size: NA
CDR3 protein: CASSAFTTGPYGYTF

V gene: TRBV2
CDR3 length: 18
clone size: NA
CDR3 protein: CASTGILRQLAGESEQYF

V gene: TRBV15
CDR3 length: 14
clone size: many
CDR3 protein: CATSRDLHTGELFF

V gene: TRBV27
CDR3 length: 14
clone size: few
CDR3 protein: CASSLSVTTGELFF

V gene: TRBV29-1
CDR3 length: 14
clone size: many
CDR3 protein: CSVVGLGQNEKLFF

V gene: TRBV30
CDR3 length: 15
clone size: NA
CDR3 protein: CAWSISGSSTDTQYF

V gene: TRBV29-1
CDR3 length: 15
clone size: NA
CDR3 protein: CSVARGRVRTDTQYF

V gene: TRBV28
CDR3 length: 14
clone size: few
CDR3 protein: CASSSGTLHYEQYF

V gene: TRBV4-2
CDR3 length: 17
clone size: few
CDR3 protein: CASSQGTSDFNSYEQYF

V gene: TRBV28
CDR3 length: 18
clone size: few
CDR3 protein: CASSFPIRRDNADETQYF

V gene: TRBV11-2
CDR3 length: 18
clone size: NA
CDR3 protein: CACSPVSPAPSSYNEQFF

V gene: TRBV2
CDR3 length: 13
clone size: NA
CDR3 protein: CASSGSIGSPLHF

V gene: TRBV7-3
CDR3 length: 18
clone size: NA
CDR3 protein: CASSLFRWDKEGANVLTF

V gene: TRBV12-3/TRBV12-4
CDR3 length: 14
clone size: few
CDR3 protein: CASRTSGSTDTQYF

V gene: TRBV24-1
CDR3 length: 17
clone size: NA
CDR3 protein: CATSDVTGGTGGETQYF

V gene: TRBV15
CDR3 length: 14
clone size: NA
CDR3 protein: CATSGTGQGTEAFF

V gene: TRBV9
CDR3 length: 15
clone size: few
CDR3 protein: CASSAWTGDLNGYTF

V gene: TRBV27
CDR3 length: 14
clone size: few
CDR3 protein: CASKGQGSRYEQYF

V gene: TRBV7-2
CDR3 length: 17
clone size: few
CDR3 protein: CASSLAPTYSSYNEQFF

V gene: TRBV9
CDR3 length: 12
clone size: few
CDR3 protein: CASSNSLDTQYF

V gene: TRBV15
CDR3 length: 12
clone size: NA
CDR3 protein: CATMGLGYEQYF

V gene: TRBV7-9
CDR3 length: 13
clone size: NA
CDR3 protein: CASSFPLLNEAFF

V gene: TRBV5-4
CDR3 length: 16
clone size: NA
CDR3 protein: CASSTPGQWDPDTQYF

V gene: TRBV28
CDR3 length: 18
clone size: few
CDR3 protein: CASNSPLLAGGPIDTQYF